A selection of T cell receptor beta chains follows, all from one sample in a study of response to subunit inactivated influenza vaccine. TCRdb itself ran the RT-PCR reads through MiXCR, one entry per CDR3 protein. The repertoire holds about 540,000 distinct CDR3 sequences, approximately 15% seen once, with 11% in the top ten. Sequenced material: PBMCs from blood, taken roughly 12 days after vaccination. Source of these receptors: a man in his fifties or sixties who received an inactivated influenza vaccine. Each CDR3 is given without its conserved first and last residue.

ASSLGAGASIDTQY | TRBV11-2
ASSGRGGNEKLF | TRBV28
ASSAGALIATRAEAF | TRBV5-1
ASSRQTGGNSPLH | TRBV4-1
ASSHSYEQY | TRBV6-2/TRBV6-3
SALGYSTDTQY | TRBV20-1
SGRGWSSYNEQF | TRBV20-1
ASSQRMDTEAF | TRBV3-1
ASGVVAGGANEQF | TRBV9
ASSLPTLSSYNEQF | TRBV7-9
ASSEESGVFEKLF | TRBV6-1
ASSLWDVTQETQY | TRBV7-9
AGTGDRGPGTGELF | TRBV30
ATSGKGGLQETQY | TRBV24-1
ASSSSGREGYEQY | TRBV7-2
ASSRGTSGGHEQF | TRBV19
SVEEEQGRPQETQY | TRBV29-1
ASSLRLAGDDEQF | TRBV5-1
ASSVAGQNTGELF | TRBV9
SAWTSGRTDTQY | TRBV20-1
SAHVAGTDTQY | TRBV20-1
SARDARFRPNTGELF | TRBV20-1
ASSSSGRAYNEQF | TRBV7-9
AIQGSYEQY | TRBV10-3
ASSQPGPSSYNEQF | TRBV4-2
ASSLGGSTSRNTQY | TRBV11-2
ASSRGLAGEQF | TRBV6-2/TRBV6-3
ASRPSVRGNQPQH | TRBV6-1
ASSQADGNTEAF | TRBV4-2
ASSTGAQGTRYEQY | TRBV6-1
ASSLAVADFYEQY | TRBV5-1
ATKGGHTDTQY | TRBV6-6
ASSAKGLLSTDTQY | TRBV2
ASSDGGLSSYNEQF | TRBV5-1
AWKYRGYGGEAF | TRBV30
ATSRAGGSNEQF | TRBV24-1
ASSFRSTNEKLF | TRBV9
ASSFQGDSPLH | TRBV12-3/TRBV12-4
ATSNRHRELF | TRBV24-1